The clone carrying this TCR beta chain was seen only a few times. Its antigen is not identified. TCRdb passed the 5' RACE reads through MiXCR, listing each CDR3 protein once. The data show 300,000 to 350,000 distinct CDR3 sequences, 14% seen once. Trimming removed 2 bases at V and 5 bases at J, with 9 bases between. Germline-derived CDR1 and CDR2 are KGHSH and LQKENI. This CDR3 region has 13 residues. This sample was taken from a study of T-cell memory formation after mild COVID-19. General observations from the study: Day 15 to 85 contracting clones showed balanced CD4/CD8; later expanders leaned CD4+.

The rearrangement uses TRBV18 and TRBJ2-5; no firm D call. The sequenced sample was PBMCs or a T cell subset sorted from them (not recorded which). The source of this sequence is a man aged 18 to 30 who had mild COVID-19 (a few samples of this study predate the infection). Cell type and time point are not known. The CDR3, as DNA: TGTGCCAGCTCACCAGAACGGTCGGAGACCCAGTACTTC. It codes for CASSPERSETQYF.